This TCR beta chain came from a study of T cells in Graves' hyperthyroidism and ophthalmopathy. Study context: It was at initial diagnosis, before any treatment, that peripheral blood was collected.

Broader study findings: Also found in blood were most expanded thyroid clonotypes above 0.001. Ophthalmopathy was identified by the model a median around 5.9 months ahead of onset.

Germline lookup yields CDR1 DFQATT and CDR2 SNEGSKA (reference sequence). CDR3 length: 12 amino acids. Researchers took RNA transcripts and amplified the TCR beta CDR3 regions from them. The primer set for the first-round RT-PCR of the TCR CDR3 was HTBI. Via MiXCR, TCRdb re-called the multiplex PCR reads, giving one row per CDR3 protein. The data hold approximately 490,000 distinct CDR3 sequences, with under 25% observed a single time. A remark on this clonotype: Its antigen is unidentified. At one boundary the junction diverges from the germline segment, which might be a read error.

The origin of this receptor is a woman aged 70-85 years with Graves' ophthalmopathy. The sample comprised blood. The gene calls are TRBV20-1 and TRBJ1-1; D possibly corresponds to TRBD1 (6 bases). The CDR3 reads CSARDGDTEAIF. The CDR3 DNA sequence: TGCAGTGCTAGAGATGGGGACACTGAAGCTATCTTT.